Detailed here is one T cell receptor (beta chain). Germline V gene lookup returns CDR1 MNHNY and CDR2 SVGAGI (reference sequence). Between the trimmed V and J ends, which lost 2 bases and 7 bases, there was a span of 13 bases. This CDR3 comprises 14 residues. The data belong to a study of T cell changes during pregnancy in multiple sclerosis. Repertoires were generated with immunoSEQ multiplex PCR, while TCRdb's copy carries only in-frame clones and drops some. The table has some 85,000 clones, about 95% seen once. This chain links TRBV6-6 with TRBJ2-3; possible D gene TRBD2, 5 bases. Sequences were derived from peripheral blood, sampled in the second trimester of pregnancy. This TCR was sampled from a female donor with multiple sclerosis, enrolled in a pregnancy study. The DNA of the CDR3 is TGTGCCAGCAGTTACGAGGAACTAGTGAATACGCAGTATTTT. It yields the protein CASSYEELVNTQYF.